This TCR beta chain came from a study of beta chain features in type 1 diabetes. Findings and limits, study-wide: Sequencing from cDNA could over-represent high-TCR-expressing cells.

The CDR3 loop spans 14 amino acids. Germline V gene sequence: CDR1 KGHSH, CDR2 LQKENI. V was pared by 3 bases and J by 7 bases, with 15 bases between. As every portion of the isolated RNA was reverse transcribed, the sequencing read expressed TCRB transcripts. Only in-frame clones appear in the TCRdb table, and some are missing; sequencing was by immunoSEQ multiplex PCR. The table includes hundreds of thousands of clones, over 12% detected once. This clone was counted a few times. The antigen is unknown. This clonotype originated in a middle-aged woman in good health. The V gene is TRBV18, the J gene TRBJ2-5; TRBD2 might be the D (5 bases). Input material: naive CD4+ T cells from blood. CDR3 loop: CASSPLESGRTQYF. The CDR3 DNA sequence: TGTGCCAGCTCACCGTTAGAAAGCGGCCGGACCCAGTACTTC.